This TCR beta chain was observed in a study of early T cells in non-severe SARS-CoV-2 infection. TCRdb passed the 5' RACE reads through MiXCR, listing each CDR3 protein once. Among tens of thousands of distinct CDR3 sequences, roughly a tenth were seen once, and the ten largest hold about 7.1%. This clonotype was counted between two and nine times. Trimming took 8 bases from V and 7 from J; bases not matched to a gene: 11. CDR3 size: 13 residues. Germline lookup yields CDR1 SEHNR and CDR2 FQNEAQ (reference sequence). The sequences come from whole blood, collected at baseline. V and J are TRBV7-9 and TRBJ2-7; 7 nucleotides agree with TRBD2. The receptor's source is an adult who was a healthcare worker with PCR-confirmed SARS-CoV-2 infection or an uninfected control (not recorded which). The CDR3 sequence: CASGPSGGGEQYF. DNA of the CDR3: TGTGCCAGCGGCCCGTCGGGGGGTGGTGAGCAGTACTTC.